This TCR beta chain was profiled in a study of beta chain features in type 1 diabetes. Every isolated RNA sample was fully reverse transcribed, so sequencing captured expressed TCRB transcripts. Assay used: immunoSEQ multiplex PCR; TCRdb lists only in-frame clones, some missing. The sample has some 160,000 clones, around 8.3% seen once. Trimming pared 5 bases from V and 9 bases from J, leaving 11 bases between. The CDR3 totals 12 residues. Germline V lookup: CDR1 SEHNR, CDR2 FQNEAQ (reference sequence). Remarks on this clone: The antigen remains unidentified.

Whole-study results and caveats: Moderate yet significant TCRB CDR3 shortening was seen in Type 1 diabetes patients in all four CD4+ subsets.

This sequence originates from a young woman with type 1 diabetes. The rearrangement joins TRBV7-9 to TRBJ1-3; no definite D call. Sequencing was carried out using central memory CD4+ T cells from blood. The CDR3 region has the DNA TGTGCCAGCAGCCTCATGGAGGGCACCATATATTTT. This gives the protein CASSLMEGTIYF.